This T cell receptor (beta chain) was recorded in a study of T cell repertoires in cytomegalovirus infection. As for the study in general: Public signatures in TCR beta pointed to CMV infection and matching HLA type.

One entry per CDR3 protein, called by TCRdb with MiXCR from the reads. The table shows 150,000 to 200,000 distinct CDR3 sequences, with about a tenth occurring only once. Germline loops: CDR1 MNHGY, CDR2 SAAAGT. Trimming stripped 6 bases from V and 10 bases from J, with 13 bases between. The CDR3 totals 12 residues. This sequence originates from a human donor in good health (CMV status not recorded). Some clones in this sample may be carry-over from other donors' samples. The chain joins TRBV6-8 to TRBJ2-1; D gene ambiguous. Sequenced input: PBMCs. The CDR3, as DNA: TGTGCCAGCAGATTTGGGAAAGGGGAGCAGTTCTTC. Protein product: CASRFGKGEQFF.